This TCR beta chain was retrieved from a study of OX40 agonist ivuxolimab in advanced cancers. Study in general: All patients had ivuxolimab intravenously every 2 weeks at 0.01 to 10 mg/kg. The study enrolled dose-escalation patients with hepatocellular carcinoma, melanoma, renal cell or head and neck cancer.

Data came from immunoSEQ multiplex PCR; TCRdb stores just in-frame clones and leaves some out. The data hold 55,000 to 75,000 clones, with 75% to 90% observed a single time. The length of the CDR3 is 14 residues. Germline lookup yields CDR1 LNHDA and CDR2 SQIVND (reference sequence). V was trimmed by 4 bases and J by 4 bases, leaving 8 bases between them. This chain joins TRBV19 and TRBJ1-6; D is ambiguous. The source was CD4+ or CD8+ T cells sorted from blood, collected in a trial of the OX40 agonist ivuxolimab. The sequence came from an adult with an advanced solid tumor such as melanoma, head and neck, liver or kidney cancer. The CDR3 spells CASSRTAYNSPLHF. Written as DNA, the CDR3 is TGTGCCAGTAGTAGGACTGCTTATAATTCACCCCTCCACTTT.